The present T cell receptor beta chain was sequenced within a study of T cells in localized non-small cell lung cancer. This clone was observed a handful of times. The CDR3 spans 15 residues. Deletions cut 5 bases from V and 5 bases from J, with 18 bases between. Per the germline V gene, CDR1 is SNHLY and CDR2 is FYNNEI. The assay was immunoSEQ multiplex PCR, and TCRdb's table has in-frame clones only and misses some. The data hold fewer than 3,500 clones, with around a quarter observed a single time. The V and J genes are TRBV2 and TRBJ2-5, with D possibly being TRBD1 (6 bases). Sample: lung tumor tissue, taken before any cancer treatment. The origin of this receptor is a female donor older than 55 with stage I lung adenocarcinoma. The CDR3 region is CASSRDTNPTETQYF. In DNA, the CDR3 is TGTGCCAGCAGTAGGGACACGAACCCGACGGAGACCCAGTACTTC.